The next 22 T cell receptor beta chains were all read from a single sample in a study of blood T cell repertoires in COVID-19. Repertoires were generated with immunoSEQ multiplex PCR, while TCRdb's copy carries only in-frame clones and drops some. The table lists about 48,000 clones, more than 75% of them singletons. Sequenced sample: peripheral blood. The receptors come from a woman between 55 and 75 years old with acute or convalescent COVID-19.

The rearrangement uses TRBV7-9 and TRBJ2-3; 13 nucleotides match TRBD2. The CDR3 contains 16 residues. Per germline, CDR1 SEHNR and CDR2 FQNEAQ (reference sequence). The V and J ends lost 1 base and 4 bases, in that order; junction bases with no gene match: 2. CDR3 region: CASSLVLAGGADTQYF. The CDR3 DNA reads TGTGCCAGCAGCTTAGTACTAGCGGGAGGGGCAGATACGCAGTATTTT.

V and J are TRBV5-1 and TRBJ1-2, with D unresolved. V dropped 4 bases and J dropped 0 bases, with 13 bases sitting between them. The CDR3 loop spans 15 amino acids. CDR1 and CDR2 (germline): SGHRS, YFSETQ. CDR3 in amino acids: CASSPSGAPNYGYTF. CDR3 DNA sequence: TGCGCCAGCAGCCCCTCAGGTGCCCCTAACTATGGCTACACCTTC.

Here the CDR3 reads CASSSLSTGGNYGYTF. CDR3 bases: TGCGCCAGCAGCAGCCTATCGACAGGGGGAAACTATGGCTACACCTTC. The chain uses TRBV5-1 and TRBJ1-2, with 9 bases aligning to TRBD1. The germline V gene has CDR1 SGHRS and CDR2 YFSETQ. V lost 4 bases and J lost 2; bases outside the gene matches: 9. This CDR3 has 16 amino acids.

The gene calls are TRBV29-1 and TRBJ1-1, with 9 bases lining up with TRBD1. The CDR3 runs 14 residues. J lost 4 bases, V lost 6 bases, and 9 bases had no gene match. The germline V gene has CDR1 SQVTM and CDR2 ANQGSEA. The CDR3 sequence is CSVQGARLATEAFF. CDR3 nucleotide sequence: TGCAGCGTACAGGGGGCGCGGTTGGCCACTGAAGCTTTCTTT.

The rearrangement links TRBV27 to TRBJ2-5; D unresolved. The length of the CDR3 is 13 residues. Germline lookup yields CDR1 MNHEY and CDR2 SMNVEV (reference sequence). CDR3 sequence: CGAGTHPQETQYF. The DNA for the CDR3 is TGTGGGGCAGGTACTCACCCCCAAGAGACCCAGTACTTC.

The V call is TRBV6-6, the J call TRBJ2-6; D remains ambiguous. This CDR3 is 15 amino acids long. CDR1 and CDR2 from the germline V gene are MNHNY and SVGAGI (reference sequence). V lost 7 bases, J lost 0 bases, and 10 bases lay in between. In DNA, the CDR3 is TGTGCCAGCACCCTGCAGGCCTCTGGGGCCAACGTCCTGACTTTC. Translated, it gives CASTLQASGANVLTF.

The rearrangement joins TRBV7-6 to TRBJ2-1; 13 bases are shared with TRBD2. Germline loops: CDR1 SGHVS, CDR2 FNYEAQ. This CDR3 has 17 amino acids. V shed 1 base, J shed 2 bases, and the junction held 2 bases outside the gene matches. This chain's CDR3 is CASSLGTSGGAYNEQFF. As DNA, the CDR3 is TGTGCCAGCAGCTTAGGAACTAGCGGGGGGGCCTACAATGAGCAGTTCTTC.

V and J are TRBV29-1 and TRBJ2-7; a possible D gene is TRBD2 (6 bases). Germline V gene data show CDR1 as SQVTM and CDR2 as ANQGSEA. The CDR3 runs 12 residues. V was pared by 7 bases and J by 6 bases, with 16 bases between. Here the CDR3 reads CSAWGTATEQYF. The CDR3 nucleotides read TGCAGCGCGTGGGGGACTGCGACCGAGCAGTACTTC.

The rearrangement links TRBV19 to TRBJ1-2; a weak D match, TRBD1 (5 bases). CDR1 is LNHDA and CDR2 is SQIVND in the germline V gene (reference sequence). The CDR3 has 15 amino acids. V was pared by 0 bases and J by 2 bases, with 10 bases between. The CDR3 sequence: CASSIDLPGNYGYTF. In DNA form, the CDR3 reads TGTGCCAGTAGTATAGATCTCCCAGGGAACTATGGCTACACCTTC.

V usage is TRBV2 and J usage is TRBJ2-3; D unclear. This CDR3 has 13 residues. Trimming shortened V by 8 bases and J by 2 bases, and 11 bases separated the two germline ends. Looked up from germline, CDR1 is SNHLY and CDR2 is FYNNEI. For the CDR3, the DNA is TGTGCCAGCTGTTGGCTAGTCACAGATACGCAGTATTTT. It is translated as CASCWLVTDTQYF. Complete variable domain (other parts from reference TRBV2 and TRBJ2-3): EPEVTQTPSHQVTQMGQEVILRCVPISNHLYFYWYRQILGQKVEFLVSFYNNEISEKSEIFDDQFSVERPDGSNFTLKIRSTKLEDSAMYFCASCWLVTDTQYFGPGTRLTVL.

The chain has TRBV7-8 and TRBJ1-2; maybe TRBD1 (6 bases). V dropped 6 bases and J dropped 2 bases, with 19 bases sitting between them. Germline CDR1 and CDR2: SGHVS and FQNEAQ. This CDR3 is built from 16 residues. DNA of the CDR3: TGTGCCAGCAGTCTAGAGGGGGTCTCGGCGAACTATGGCTACACCTTC. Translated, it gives CASSLEGVSANYGYTF.

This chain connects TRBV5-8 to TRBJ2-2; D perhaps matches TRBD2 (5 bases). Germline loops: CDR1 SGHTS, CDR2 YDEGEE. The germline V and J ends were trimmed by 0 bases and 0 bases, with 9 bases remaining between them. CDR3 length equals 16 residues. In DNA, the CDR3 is TGTGCCAGCAGCTTGGGTCTAGCCTCGAACACCGGGGAGCTGTTTTTT. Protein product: CASSLGLASNTGELFF.

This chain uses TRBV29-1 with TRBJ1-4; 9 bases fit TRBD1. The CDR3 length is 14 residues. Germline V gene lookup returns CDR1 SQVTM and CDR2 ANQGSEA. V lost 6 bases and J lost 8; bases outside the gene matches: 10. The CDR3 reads CSVGVGQGNEKLFF. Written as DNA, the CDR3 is TGCAGCGTCGGAGTGGGACAGGGCAACGAAAAACTGTTTTTT. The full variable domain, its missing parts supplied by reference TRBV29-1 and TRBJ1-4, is SAVISQKPSRDICQRGTSLTIQCQVDSQVTMMFWYRQQPGQSLTLIATANQGSEATYESGFVIDKFPISRPNLTFSTLTVSNMSPEDSSIYLCSVGVGQGNEKLFFGSGTQLSVL.

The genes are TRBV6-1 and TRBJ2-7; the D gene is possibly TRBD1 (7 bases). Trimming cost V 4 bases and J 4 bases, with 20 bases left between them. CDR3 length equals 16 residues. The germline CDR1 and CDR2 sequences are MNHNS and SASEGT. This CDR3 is CASSGAGGLLSYEQYF. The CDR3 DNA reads TGTGCCAGCAGTGGGGCAGGGGGGCTTCTATCTTACGAGCAGTACTTC.

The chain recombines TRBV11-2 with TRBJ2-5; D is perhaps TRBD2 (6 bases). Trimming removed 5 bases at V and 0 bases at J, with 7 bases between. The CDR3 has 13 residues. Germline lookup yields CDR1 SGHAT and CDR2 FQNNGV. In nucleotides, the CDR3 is TGTGCCAGCAGCCGGGGGTACCAAGAGACCCAGTACTTC. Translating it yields CASSRGYQETQYF.

The CDR3 loop is CAAAGGPGDEQFF. In DNA form, the CDR3 reads TGTGCCGCAGCGGGCGGCCCCGGGGATGAGCAGTTCTTC. This chain joins TRBV6-5 and TRBJ2-1; tentative D call: TRBD2 (6 bases). Germline V gene lookup returns CDR1 MNHEY and CDR2 SVGAGI. CDR3 size: 13 residues. The germline V and J ends were trimmed by 11 bases and 8 bases, with 19 bases remaining between them.

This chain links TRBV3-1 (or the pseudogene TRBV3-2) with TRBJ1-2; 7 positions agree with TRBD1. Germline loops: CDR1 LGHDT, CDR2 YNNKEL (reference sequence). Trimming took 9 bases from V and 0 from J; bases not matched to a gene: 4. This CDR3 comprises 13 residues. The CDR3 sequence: CASRDRANYGYTF. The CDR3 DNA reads TGTGCCAGTCGAGACAGGGCTAACTATGGCTACACCTTC.

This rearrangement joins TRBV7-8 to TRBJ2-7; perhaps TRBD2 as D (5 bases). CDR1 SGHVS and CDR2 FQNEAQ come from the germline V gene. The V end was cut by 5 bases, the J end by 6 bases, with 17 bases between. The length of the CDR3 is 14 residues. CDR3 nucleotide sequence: TGTGCCAGCAGCCCGTTCGCGGGCGGGTTCGAGCAGTACTTC. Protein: CASSPFAGGFEQYF.

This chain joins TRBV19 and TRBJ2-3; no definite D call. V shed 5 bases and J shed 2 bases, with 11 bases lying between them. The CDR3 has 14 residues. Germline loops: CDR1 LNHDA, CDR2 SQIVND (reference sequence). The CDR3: CASSGYSFTDTQYF. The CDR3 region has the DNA TGTGCCAGTAGTGGCTACAGCTTCACAGATACGCAGTATTTT.

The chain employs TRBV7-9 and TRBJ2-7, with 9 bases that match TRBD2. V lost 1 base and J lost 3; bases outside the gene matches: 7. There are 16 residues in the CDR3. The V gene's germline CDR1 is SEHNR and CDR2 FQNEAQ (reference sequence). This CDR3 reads CASSLGRWTSDYEQYF. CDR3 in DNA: TGTGCCAGCAGCTTAGGGCGCTGGACTAGCGACTACGAGCAGTACTTC.

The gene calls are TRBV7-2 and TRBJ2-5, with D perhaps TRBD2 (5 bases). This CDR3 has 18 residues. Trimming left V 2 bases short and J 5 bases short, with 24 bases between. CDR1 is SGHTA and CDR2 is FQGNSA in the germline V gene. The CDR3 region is CASSLLLLAEEFGETQYF. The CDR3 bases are TGTGCCAGCAGCTTACTTCTCTTGGCGGAGGAGTTCGGGGAGACCCAGTACTTC.

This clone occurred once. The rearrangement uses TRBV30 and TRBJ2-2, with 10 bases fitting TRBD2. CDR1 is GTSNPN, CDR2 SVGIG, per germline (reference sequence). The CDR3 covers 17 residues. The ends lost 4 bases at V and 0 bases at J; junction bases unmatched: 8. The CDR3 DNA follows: TGTGCCTGGACCTTTCCTAGCGGGAGCGCGAACACCGGGGAGCTGTTTTTT. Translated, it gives CAWTFPSGSANTGELFF.